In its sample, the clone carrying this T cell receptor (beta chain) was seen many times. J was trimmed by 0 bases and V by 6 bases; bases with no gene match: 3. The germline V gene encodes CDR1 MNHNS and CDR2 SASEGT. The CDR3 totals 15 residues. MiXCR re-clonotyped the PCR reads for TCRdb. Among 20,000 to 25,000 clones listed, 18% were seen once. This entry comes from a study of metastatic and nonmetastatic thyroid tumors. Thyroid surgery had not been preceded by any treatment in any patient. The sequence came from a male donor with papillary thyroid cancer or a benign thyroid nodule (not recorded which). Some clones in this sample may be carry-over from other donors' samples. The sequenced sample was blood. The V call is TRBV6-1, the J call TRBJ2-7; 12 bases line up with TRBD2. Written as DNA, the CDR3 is TGTGCCAGCAGAGTGACTAGCGGGAGCTCCTACGAGCAGTACTTC. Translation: CASRVTSGSSYEQYF.